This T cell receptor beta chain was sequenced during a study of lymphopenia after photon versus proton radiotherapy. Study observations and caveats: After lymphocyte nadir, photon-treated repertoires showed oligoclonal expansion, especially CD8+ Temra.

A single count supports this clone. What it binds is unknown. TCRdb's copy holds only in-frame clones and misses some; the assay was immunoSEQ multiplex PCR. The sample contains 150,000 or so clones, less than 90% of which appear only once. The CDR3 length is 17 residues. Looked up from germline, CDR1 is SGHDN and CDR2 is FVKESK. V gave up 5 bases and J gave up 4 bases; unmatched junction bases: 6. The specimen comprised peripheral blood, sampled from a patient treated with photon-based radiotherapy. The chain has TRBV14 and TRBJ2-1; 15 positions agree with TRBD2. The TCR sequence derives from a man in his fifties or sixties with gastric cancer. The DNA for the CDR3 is TGTGCCAGCAGCACCCGGACTAGCGGGAGGGTTTACAATGAGCAGTTCTTC. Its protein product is CASSTRTSGRVYNEQFF.